This passage covers 5 T cell receptor beta chains from one sample sequenced in a study of blood T cell repertoires in COVID-19. The assay was immunoSEQ multiplex PCR, and TCRdb's table has in-frame clones only and misses some. Among some 150,000 clones, about 91% were seen once, and the ten largest hold about 3.9%. Sequenced material: peripheral blood. The receptors stem from a woman aged 55-70 years who had recovered from COVID-19.

The CDR3: CASSSPGRLNQPQHF. The CDR3 nucleotides are TGTGCCAGCAGTTCCCCCGGCAGGTTAAATCAGCCCCAGCATTTT. V is TRBV28 and J is TRBJ1-5; D remains ambiguous. Deletions cut 4 bases from V and 4 bases from J, with 14 bases between. CDR1 is MDHEN, CDR2 SYDVKM, per germline. The CDR3 is 15 amino acids.

The V call is TRBV5-6, the J call TRBJ2-7, with D perhaps TRBD1 (6 bases). CDR3 size: 14 residues. In germline, CDR1 is SGHDT, CDR2 YYEEEE. Trimming removed 2 bases at V and 7 bases at J, with 16 bases between. CDR3 DNA sequence: TGTGCCAGCAGCTTCAGGGGCGTCACTGTAGAGCAGTACTTC. It translates to CASSFRGVTVEQYF.

The chain joins TRBV14 to TRBJ1-4, with 7 bases fitting TRBD1. CDR1 and CDR2 from the germline V gene are SGHDN and FVKESK. The CDR3 loop spans 15 amino acids. After removal of 4 bases from V and 7 bases from J, the junction contained 9 bases not matched to a gene. CDR3 sequence: CASSPRTGEGEKLFF. The CDR3 bases are TGTGCCAGCAGCCCGCGGACAGGAGAAGGTGAAAAACTGTTTTTT.

This clone has just one count. This chain links TRBV28 with TRBJ1-4; D is perhaps TRBD1 (6 bases). The CDR3 is 16 residues long. CDR1 is MDHEN and CDR2 is SYDVKM in the germline V gene. Trimming stripped 6 bases from V and 8 bases from J, with 22 bases between. As DNA, the CDR3 is TGTGCCAGCAGAGAGTTGACAGGTCGGGGTGACGAAAAACTGTTTTTT. This gives the protein CASRELTGRGDEKLFF.

This chain joins TRBV10-3 and TRBJ1-1; 7 bases map to TRBD1. Germline trimming cut 5 bases from V and 5 bases from J; bases unmatched to any gene: 5. The CDR3 has 13 amino acids. The V gene's germline CDR1 is ENHRY and CDR2 SYGVKD. CDR3 region: CAISQGERTEAFF. The DNA of the CDR3 is TGTGCCATCAGTCAGGGGGAAAGGACTGAAGCTTTCTTT.